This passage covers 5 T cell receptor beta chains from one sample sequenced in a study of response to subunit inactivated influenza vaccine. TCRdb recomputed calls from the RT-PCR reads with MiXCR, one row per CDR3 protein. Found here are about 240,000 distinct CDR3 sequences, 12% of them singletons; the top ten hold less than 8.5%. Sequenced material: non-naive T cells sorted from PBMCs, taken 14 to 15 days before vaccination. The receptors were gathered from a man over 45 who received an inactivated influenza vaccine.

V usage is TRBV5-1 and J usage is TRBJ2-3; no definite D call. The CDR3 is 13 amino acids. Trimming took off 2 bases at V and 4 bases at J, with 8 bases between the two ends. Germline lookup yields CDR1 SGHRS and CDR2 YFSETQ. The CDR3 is CASSFNPADTQYF. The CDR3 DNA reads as TGCGCCAGCAGCTTCAACCCCGCAGATACGCAGTATTTT.

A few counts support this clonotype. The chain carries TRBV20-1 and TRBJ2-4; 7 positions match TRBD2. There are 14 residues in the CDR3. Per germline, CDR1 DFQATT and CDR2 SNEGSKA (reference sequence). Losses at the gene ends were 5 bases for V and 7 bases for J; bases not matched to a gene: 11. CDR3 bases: TGCAGTGCTGGCACGGATGCGCGGGGGAACATTCAGTACTTC. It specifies CSAGTDARGNIQYF.

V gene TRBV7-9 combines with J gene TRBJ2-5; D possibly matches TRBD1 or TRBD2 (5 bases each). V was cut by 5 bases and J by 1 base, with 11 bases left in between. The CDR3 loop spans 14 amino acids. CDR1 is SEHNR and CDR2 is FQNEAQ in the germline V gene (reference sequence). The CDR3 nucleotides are TGTGCCAGCAGCACCCCGGGGCTCCAAGAGACCCAGTACTTC. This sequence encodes CASSTPGLQETQYF.

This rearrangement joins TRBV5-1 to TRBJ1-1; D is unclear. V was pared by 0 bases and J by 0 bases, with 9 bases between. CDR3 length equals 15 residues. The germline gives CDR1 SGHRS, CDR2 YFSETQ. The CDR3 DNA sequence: TGCGCCAGCAGCTTGGCCGCCCGCATGAACACTGAAGCTTTCTTT. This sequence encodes CASSLAARMNTEAFF.

The CDR3 DNA follows: TGCGCCAGCAGCTTGACTTTGGCGGGAGCGAGCACAGATACGCAGTATTTT. Its protein product is CASSLTLAGASTDTQYF. The chain uses TRBV5-1 and TRBJ2-3, with TRBD2 matching 7 bases. This CDR3 region has 17 residues. Per the germline V gene, CDR1 is SGHRS and CDR2 is YFSETQ. J was trimmed by 0 bases and V by 1 base; bases with no gene match: 8.